The T cell receptor beta chain described here comes from a study of T-cell reconstitution after alpha-beta-depleted transplantation in children. This clonotype has a count of ten or more. CDR1 is MNHEY and CDR2 is SVGAGI in the germline V gene. This CDR3 spans 15 amino acids. V lost 3 bases, J lost 2 bases, and 8 bases lay in between. Preparation of the TCRbeta library involved a method that used unique molecular identifiers. TCRdb passed the PCR reads through MiXCR, listing each CDR3 protein once. The table includes 360,000 or so distinct CDR3 sequences, around 21% detected once. The sequence derives from a human donor who donated a stem cell graft to a child with acute myeloid leukemia. This rearrangement joins TRBV6-5 to TRBJ2-6, with no clear D. The source material was PBMCs from the stem cell graft donor, sampled from the stem cell graft. CDR3 sequence reads: CASSYRVTGANVLTF. Written as DNA, the CDR3 is TGTGCCAGCAGTTATCGAGTGACTGGGGCCAACGTCCTGACTTTC.